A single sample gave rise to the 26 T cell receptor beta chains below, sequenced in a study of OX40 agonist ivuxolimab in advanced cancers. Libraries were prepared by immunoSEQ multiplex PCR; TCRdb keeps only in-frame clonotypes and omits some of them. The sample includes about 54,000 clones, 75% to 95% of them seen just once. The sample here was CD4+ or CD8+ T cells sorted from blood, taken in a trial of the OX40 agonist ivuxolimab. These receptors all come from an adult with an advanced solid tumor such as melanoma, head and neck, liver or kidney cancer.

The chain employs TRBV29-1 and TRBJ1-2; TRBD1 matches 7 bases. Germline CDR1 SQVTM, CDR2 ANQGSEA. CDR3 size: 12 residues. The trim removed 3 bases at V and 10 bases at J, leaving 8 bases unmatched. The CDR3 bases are TGCAGCGTTGACGACAGGGCGACCTCCTACACCTTC. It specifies CSVDDRATSYTF.

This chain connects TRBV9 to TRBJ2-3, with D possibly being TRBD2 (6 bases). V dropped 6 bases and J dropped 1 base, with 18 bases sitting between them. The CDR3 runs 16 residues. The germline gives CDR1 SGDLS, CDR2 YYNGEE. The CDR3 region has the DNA TGTGCCAGCACCCGAGCGGGCGGGGAGGGCACAGATACGCAGTATTTT. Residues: CASTRAGGEGTDTQYF. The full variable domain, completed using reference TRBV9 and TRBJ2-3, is DSGVTQTPKHLITATGQRVTLRCSPRSGDLSVYWYQQSLDQGLQFLIQYYNGEERAKGNILERFSAQQFPDLHSELNLSSLELGDSALYFCASTRAGGEGTDTQYFGPGTRLTVL.

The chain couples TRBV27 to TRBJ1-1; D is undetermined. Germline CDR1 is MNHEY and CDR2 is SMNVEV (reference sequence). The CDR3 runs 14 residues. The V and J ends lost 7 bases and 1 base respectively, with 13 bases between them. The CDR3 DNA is TGTGCCAGCACGGTCACCGGTGGGAACACTGAAGCTTTCTTT. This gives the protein CASTVTGGNTEAFF.

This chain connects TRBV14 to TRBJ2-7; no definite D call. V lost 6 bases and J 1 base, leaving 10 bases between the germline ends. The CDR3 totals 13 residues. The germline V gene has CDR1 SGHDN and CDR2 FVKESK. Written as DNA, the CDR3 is TGTGCCAGCAGATTTCACGGGTCCTACGAGCAGTACTTC. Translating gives CASRFHGSYEQYF.

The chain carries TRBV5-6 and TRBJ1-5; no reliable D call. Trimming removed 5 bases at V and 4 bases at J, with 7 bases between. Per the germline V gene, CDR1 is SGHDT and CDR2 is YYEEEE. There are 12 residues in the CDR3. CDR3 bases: TGTGCCAGCAGGTACGGTAATCAGCCCCAGCATTTT. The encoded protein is CASRYGNQPQHF.

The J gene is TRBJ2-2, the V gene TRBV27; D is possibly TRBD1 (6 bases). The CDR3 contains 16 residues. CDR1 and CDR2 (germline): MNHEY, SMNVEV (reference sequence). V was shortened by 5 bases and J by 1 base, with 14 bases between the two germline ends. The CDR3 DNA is TGTGCCAGCAGTCACCGGGACACCCTGAACACCGGGGAGCTGTTTTTT. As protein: CASSHRDTLNTGELFF.

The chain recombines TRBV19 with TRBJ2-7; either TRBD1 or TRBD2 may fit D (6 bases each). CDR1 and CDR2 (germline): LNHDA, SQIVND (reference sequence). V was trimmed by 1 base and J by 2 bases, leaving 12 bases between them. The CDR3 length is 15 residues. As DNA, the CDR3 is TGTGCCAGTAGTATAGCTCCGGGGGCCCCCTACGAGCAGTACTTC. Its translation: CASSIAPGAPYEQYF.

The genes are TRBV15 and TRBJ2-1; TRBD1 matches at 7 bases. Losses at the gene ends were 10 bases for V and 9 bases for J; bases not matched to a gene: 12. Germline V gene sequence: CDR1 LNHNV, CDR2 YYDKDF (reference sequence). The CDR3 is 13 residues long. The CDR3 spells CAIRDSSSGEQFF. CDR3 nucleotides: TGTGCCATCCGGGACAGCTCCTCTGGTGAGCAGTTCTTC.

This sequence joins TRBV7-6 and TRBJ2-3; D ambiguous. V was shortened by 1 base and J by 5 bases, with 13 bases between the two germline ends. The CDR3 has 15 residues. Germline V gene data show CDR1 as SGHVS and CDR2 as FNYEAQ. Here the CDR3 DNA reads TGTGCCAGCAGCTTAGATCAAAATCGTCTAGATACGCAGTATTTT. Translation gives CASSLDQNRLDTQYF.

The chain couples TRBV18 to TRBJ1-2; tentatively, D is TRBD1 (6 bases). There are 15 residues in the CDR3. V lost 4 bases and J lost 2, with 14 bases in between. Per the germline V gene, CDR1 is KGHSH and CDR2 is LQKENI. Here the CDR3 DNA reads TGTGCCAGCTCACTTCTGGACAGAGTCAACTATGGCTACACCTTC. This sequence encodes CASSLLDRVNYGYTF. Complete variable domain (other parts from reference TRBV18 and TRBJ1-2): NAGVMQNPRHLVRRRGQEARLRCSPMKGHSHVYWYRQLPEEGLKFMVYLQKENIIDESGMPKERFSAEFPKEGPSILRIQQVVRGDSAAYFCASSLLDRVNYGYTFGSGTRLTVV.

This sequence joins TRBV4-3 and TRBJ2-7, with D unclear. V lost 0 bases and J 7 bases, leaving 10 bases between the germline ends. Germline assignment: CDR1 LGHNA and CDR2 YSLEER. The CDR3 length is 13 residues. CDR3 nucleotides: TGCGCCAGCAGCCAAGATTACTCGCGGGAGCAGTACTTC. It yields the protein CASSQDYSREQYF.

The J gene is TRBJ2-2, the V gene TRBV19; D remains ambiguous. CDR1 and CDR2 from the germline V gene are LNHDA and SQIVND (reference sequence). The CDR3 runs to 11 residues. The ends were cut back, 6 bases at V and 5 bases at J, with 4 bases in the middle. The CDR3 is CASSHTGELFF. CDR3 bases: TGTGCCAGTAGCCATACCGGGGAGCTGTTTTTT.

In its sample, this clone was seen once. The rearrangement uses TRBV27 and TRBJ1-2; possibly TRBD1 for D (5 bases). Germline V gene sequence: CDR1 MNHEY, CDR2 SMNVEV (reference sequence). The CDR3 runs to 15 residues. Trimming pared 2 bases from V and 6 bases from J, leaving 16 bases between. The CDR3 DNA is TGTGCCAGCAGTTTAAGTCACTCAGGGCCGGATGGCTACACCTTC. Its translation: CASSLSHSGPDGYTF.

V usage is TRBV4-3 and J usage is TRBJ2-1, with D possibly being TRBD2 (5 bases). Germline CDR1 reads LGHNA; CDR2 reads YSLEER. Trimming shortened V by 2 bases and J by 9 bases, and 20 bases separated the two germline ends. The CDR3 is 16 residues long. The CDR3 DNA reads TGCGCCAGCAGCCAATTTAGCGAGGGTGTTAACGTTGAGCAGTTCTTC. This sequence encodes CASSQFSEGVNVEQFF.

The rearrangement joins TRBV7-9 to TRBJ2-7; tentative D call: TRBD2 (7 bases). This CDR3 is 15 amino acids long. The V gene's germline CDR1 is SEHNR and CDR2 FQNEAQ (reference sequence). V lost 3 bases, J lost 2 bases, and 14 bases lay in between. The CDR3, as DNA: TGTGCCAGCAGCTTCGGGGGGCAGACCACCTACGAGCAGTACTTC. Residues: CASSFGGQTTYEQYF.

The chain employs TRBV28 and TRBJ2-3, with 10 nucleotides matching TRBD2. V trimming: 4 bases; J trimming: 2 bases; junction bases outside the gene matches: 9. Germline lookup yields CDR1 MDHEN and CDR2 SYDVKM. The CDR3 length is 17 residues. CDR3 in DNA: TGTGCCAGCAGTTCAGGGGCTAGCGGGAGTGACACAGATACGCAGTATTTT. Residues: CASSSGASGSDTDTQYF.

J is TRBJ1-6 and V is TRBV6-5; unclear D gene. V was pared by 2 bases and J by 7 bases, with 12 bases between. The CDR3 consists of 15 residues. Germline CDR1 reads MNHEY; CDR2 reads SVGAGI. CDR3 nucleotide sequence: TGTGCCAGCAGTTACGCACTGGCACAAAATTCACCCCTCCACTTT. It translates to CASSYALAQNSPLHF.

The CDR3 reads CASSLDQGSTDTQYF. DNA for the CDR3: TGCGCCAGCAGCTTGGACCAGGGCAGCACAGATACGCAGTATTTT. The chain is built from TRBV5-1 and TRBJ2-3; D possibly corresponds to TRBD1 (5 bases). Trimming cost V 0 bases and J 0 bases, with 8 bases left between them. CDR1 is SGHRS, CDR2 YFSETQ, per germline. The CDR3 covers 15 residues.

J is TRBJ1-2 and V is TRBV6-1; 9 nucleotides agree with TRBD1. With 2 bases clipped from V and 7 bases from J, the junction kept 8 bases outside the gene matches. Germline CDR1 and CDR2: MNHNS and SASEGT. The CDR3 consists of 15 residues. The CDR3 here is CASSERGQGARGYTF. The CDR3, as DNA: TGTGCCAGCAGTGAAAGGGGACAGGGTGCGCGTGGCTACACCTTC.

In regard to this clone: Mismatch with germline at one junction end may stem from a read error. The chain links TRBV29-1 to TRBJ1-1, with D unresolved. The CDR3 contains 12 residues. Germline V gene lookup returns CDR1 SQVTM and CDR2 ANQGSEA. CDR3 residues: CSVASGVPDAFF. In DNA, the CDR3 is TGCAGCGTAGCCTCTGGTGTTCCTGATGCTTTCTTT.

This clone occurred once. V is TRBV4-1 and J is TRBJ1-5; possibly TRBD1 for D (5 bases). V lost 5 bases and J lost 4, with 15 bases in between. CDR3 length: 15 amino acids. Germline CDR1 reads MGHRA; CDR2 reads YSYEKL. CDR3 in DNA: TGCGCCAGCAGCACCGGGACGTCGGGTAATCAGCCCCAGCATTTT. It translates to CASSTGTSGNQPQHF.

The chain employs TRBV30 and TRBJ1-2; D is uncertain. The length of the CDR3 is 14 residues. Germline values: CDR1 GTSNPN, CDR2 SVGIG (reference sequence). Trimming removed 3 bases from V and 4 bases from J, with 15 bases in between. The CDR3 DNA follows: TGTGCCTGGAGCTTGACATCGACGGGCTATGGCTACACCTTC. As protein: CAWSLTSTGYGYTF.

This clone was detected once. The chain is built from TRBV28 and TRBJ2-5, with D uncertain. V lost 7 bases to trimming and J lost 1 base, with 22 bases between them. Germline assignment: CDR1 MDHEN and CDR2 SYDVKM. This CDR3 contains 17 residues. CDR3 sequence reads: CASTPYLGGNFQETQYF. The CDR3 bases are TGTGCCAGCACTCCCTATCTGGGCGGAAATTTCCAAGAGACCCAGTACTTC.

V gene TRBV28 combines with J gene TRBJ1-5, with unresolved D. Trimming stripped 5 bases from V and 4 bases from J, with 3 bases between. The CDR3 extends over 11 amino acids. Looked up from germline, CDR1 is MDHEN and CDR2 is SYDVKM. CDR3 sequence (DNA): TGTGCCAGCAGTCGGAATCAGCCCCAGCATTTT. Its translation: CASSRNQPQHF. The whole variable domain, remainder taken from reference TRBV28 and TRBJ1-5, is DVKVTQSSRYLVKRTGEKVFLECVQDMDHENMFWYRQDPGLGLRLIYFSYDVKMKEKGDIPEGYSVSREKKERFSLILESASTNQTSMYLCASSRNQPQHFGDGTRLSIL.

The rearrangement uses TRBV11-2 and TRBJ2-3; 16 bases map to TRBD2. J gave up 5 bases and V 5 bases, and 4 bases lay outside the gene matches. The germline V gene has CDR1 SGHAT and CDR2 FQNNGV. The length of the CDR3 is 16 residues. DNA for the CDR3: TGTGCCAGCAGCCGGGGGACTAGCGGGAGGGAAGATACGCAGTATTTT. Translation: CASSRGTSGREDTQYF.

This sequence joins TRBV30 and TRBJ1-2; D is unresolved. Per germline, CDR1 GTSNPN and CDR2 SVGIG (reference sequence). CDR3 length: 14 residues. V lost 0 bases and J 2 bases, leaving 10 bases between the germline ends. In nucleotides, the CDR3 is TGTGCCTGGAGTGTAGCAGGTATGAACTATGGCTACACCTTC. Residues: CAWSVAGMNYGYTF.